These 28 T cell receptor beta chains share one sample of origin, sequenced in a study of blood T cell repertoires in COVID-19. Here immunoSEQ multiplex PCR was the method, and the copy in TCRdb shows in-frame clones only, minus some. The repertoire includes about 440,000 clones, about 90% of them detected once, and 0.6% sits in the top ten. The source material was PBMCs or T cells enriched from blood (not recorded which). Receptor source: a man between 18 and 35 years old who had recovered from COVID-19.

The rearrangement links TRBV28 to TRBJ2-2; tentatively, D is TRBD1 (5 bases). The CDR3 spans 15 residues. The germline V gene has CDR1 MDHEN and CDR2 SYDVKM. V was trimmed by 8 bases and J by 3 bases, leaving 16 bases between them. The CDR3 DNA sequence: TGTGCCAGCGTGCGAGTGATAGGGGACACCGGGGAGCTGTTTTTT. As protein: CASVRVIGDTGELFF.

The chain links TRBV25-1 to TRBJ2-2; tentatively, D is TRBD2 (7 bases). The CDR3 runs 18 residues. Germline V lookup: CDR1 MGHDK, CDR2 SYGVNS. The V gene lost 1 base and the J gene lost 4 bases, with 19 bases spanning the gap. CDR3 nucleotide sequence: TGTGCCAGCAGTGAATCGGAGGGGGGGCACCCCTCCACCGGGGAGCTGTTTTTT. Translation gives CASSESEGGHPSTGELFF.

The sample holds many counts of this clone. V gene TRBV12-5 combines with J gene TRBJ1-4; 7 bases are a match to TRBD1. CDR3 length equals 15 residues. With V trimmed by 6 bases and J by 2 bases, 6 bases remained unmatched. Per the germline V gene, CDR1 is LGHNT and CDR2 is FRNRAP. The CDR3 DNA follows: TGTGCTAGTGGATCCCCAGGGGGGACTAATGAAAAACTGTTTTTT. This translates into CASGSPGGTNEKLFF.

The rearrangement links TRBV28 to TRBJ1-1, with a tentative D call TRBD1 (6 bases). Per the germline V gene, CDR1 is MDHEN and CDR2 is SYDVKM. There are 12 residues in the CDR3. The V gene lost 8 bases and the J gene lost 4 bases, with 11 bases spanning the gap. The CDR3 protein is CASRDTVTEAFF. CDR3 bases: TGTGCCAGCCGGGACACGGTCACTGAAGCTTTCTTT.

The DNA for the CDR3 is TGTGCCAGCAGTATAAACAGGGGCTTGAACACTGAAGCTTTCTTT. This encodes CASSINRGLNTEAFF. The genes are TRBV28 and TRBJ1-1; 7 positions match TRBD1. The V gene's germline CDR1 is MDHEN and CDR2 SYDVKM. Unmatched junction bases numbered 6, after V lost 5 bases and J lost 0 bases. The CDR3 length is 15 residues.

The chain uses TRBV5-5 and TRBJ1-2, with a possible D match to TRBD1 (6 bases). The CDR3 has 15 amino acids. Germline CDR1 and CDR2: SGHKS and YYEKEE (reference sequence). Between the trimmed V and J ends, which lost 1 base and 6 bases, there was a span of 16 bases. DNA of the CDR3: TGTGCCAGCAGCTTGCCGGGACAACCGGGCCATGGCTACACCTTC. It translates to CASSLPGQPGHGYTF.

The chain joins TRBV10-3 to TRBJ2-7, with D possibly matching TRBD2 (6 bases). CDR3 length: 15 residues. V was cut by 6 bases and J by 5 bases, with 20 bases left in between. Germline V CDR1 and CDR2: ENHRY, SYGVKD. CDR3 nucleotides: TGTGCCATCAGACCCTCCCCAACTAGCACCAACGAGCAGTACTTC. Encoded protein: CAIRPSPTSTNEQYF.

The CDR3 DNA reads TGTGCCAGCAGCACTCCTCTCCTACGCACCGGGGAGCTGTTTTTT. Translating gives CASSTPLLRTGELFF. The chain combines TRBV9 with TRBJ2-2; D ambiguous. Germline CDR1 is SGDLS and CDR2 is YYNGEE. The CDR3 has 15 amino acids. Trimming took 4 bases from V and 4 from J, leaving 14 bases between them.

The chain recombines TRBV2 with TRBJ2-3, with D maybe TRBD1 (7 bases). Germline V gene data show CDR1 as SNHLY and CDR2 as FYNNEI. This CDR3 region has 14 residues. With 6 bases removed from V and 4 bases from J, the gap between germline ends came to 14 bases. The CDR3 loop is CASRDRRVADTQYF. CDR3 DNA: TGTGCCAGCAGGGACAGGAGGGTTGCAGATACGCAGTATTTT.

This CDR3 reads CASSPGPPGQRRSPLHF. The CDR3 bases are TGTGCCAGCAGTCCGGGGCCTCCTGGACAGCGTCGGTCACCCCTCCACTTT. This rearrangement joins TRBV7-3 to TRBJ1-6; D perhaps matches TRBD1 (6 bases). The V gene lost 6 bases and the J gene lost 10 bases, with 25 bases spanning the gap. The CDR3 covers 17 residues. Germline CDR1 SGHTA, CDR2 FQGTGA.

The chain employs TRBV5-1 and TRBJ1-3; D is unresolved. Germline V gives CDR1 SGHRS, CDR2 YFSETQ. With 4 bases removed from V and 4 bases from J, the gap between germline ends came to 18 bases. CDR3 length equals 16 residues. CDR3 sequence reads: CASSPGGLVGGNTIYF. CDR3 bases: TGCGCCAGCAGCCCGGGAGGCCTCGTGGGGGGAAACACCATATATTTT.

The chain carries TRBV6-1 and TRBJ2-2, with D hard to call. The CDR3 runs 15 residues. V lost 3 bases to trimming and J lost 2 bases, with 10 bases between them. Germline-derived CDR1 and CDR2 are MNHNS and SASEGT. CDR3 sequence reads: CASSERRVNTGELFF. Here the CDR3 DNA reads TGTGCCAGCAGTGAGCGCCGTGTTAACACCGGGGAGCTGTTTTTT.

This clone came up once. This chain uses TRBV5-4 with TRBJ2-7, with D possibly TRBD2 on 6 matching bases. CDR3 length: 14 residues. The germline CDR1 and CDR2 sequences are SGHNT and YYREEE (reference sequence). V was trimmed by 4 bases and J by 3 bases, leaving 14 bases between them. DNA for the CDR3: TGTGCCAGCAGCCCCGCGGGGTTACACTACGAGCAGTACTTC. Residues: CASSPAGLHYEQYF.

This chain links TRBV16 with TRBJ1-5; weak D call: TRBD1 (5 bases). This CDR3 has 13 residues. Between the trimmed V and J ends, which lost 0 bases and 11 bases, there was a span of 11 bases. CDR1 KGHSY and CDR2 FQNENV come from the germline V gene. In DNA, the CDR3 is TGTGCCAGCAGCCAATCAACGGGGGGAACCCAGCATTTT. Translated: CASSQSTGGTQHF.

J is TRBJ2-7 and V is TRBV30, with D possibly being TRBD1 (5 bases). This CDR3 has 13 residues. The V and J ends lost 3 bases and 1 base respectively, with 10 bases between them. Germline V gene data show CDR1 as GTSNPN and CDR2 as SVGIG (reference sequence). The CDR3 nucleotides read TGTGCCTGGAGGCAGGGTATATCCTACGAGCAGTACTTC. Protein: CAWRQGISYEQYF.

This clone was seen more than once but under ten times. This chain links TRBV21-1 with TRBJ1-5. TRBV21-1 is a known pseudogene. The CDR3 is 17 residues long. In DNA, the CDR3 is TGTGCCAGCAGCAAAGCGATGGGACTATATAGCAATCAGCCCCAGCATTTT. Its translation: CASSKAMGLYSNQPQHF.

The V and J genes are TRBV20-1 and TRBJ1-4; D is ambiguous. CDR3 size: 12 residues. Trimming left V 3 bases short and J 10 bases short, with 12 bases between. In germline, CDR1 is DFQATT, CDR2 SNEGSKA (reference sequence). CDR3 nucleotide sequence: TGCAGTGCTAGTTTCAGTGAGGGAAAACTGTTTTTT. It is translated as CSASFSEGKLFF.

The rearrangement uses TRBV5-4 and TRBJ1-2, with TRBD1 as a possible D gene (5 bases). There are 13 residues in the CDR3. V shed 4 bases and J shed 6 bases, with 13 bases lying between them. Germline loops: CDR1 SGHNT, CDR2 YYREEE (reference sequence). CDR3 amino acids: CASSADSKNGYTF. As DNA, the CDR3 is TGTGCCAGCAGCGCAGACAGCAAGAATGGCTACACCTTC.

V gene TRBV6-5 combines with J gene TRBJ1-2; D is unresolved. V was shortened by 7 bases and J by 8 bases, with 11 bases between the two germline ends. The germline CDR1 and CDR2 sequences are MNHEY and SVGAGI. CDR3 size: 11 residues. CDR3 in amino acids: CASMEGRGYTF. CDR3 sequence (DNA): TGTGCCAGCATGGAGGGTCGGGGCTACACCTTC.

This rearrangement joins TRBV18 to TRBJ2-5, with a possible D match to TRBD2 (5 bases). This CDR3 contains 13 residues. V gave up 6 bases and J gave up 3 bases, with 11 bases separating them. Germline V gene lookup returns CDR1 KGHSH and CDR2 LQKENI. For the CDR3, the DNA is TGTGCCAGCTCCGAGGTGAGGGAAGAGACCCAGTACTTC. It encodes CASSEVREETQYF.

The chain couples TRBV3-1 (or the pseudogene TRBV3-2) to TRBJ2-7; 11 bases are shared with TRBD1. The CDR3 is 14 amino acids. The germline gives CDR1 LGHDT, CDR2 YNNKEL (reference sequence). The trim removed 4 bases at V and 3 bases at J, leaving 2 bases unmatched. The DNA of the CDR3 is TGTGCCAGCAGCCCCGGGACAGGGGGCTACGAGCAGTACTTC. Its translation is CASSPGTGGYEQYF.

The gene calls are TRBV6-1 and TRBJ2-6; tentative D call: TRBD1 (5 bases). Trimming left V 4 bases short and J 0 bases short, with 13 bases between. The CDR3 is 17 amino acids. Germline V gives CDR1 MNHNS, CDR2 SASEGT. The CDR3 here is CASSGRQTASGANVLTF. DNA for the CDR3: TGTGCCAGCAGTGGGAGACAGACAGCCTCTGGGGCCAACGTCCTGACTTTC.

CDR3 residues: CASSVGGTASTDTQYF. The CDR3 nucleotides are TGTGCCAGCAGCGTAGGCGGGACGGCTAGCACAGATACGCAGTATTTT. V usage is TRBV9 and J usage is TRBJ2-3, with D tentatively TRBD2 (6 bases). The length of the CDR3 is 16 residues. Germline CDR1 and CDR2: SGDLS and YYNGEE. Trimming left V 0 bases short and J 0 bases short, with 11 bases between.

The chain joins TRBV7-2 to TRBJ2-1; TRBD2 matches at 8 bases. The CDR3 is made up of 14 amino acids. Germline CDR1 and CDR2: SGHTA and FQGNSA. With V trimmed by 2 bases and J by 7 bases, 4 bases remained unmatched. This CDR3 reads CASSLTGGLNEQFF. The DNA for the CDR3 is TGTGCCAGCAGCTTAACGGGAGGGTTGAATGAGCAGTTCTTC.

Written as DNA, the CDR3 is TGTGCCAGCAGCGTAGCCAGCAGGGGGCTTGTGACCGGGGAGCTGTTTTTT. Its protein is CASSVASRGLVTGELFF. The chain employs TRBV9 and TRBJ2-2; 8 bases agree with TRBD1. The junction had 9 bases not matched to a gene; V was cut back by 0 bases and J by 5 bases. The CDR3 is 17 residues long. CDR1 is SGDLS, CDR2 YYNGEE, per germline.

Here the CDR3 reads CASSGQETNEQFF. As DNA, the CDR3 is TGTGCCAGCAGCGGACAGGAGACCAATGAGCAGTTCTTC. The genes are TRBV5-8 and TRBJ2-1; TRBD1 agrees at 7 bases. The CDR3 sequence is 13 residues long. The germline V gene has CDR1 SGHTS and CDR2 YDEGEE. V trimming: 4 bases; J trimming: 6 bases; junction bases outside the gene matches: 4.

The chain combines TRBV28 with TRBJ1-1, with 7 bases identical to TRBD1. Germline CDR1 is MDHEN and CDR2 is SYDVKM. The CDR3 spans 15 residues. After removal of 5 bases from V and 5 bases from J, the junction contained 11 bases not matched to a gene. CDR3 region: CASSPYRGRGTEAFF. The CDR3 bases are TGTGCCAGCAGTCCTTACAGGGGAAGAGGTACTGAAGCTTTCTTT. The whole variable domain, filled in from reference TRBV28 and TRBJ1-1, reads DVKVTQSSRYLVKRTGEKVFLECVQDMDHENMFWYRQDPGLGLRLIYFSYDVKMKEKGDIPEGYSVSREKKERFSLILESASTNQTSMYLCASSPYRGRGTEAFFGQGTRLTVV.

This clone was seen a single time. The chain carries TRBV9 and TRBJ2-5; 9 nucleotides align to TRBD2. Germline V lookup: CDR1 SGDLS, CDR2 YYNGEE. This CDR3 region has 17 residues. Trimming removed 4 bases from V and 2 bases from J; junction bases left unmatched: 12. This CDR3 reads CASSRSSSGRLQETQYF. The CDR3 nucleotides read TGTGCCAGCAGCCGTTCCAGCAGCGGGAGGTTGCAAGAGACCCAGTACTTC.